This is a list of T cell receptor beta chains from one sample in a study of blood T cell repertoires in COVID-19. Profiled with immunoSEQ multiplex PCR; TCRdb holds only in-frame clones, not every one. This repertoire shows 200,000 to 250,000 clones, more than 80% found once; its top ten account for roughly 3.4%. The sample was PBMCs or T cells enriched from blood (not recorded which). The receptors were gathered from a woman aged 40-49 years with acute COVID-19. CDR3s include the opening cysteine and the closing phenylalanine or tryptophan. The order of the fields is V gene, J gene, D gene, CDR3 DNA, CDR3 protein. D genes are given only for firm matches.

TRBV6-5	TRBJ1-3	.	TGTGCCAGCAGTTACTCTTTAAAGGGGTATGCAAACACCATATATTTT	CASSYSLKGYANTIYF
TRBV25-1	TRBJ2-2	.	TGTGCCAGCAGTGAATTCGGGCAGGGTTCCACCGGGGAGCTGTTTTTT	CASSEFGQGSTGELFF
TRBV4-3	TRBJ2-7	.	TGCGCCAGCAGCCAACACCCGACGGCGGTTTACGAGCAGTACTTC	CASSQHPTAVYEQYF
TRBV7-9	TRBJ1-2	TRBD1	TGTGCCAGCAGCTTCGAAACAGGGGGCGATGGCTACACCTTC	CASSFETGGDGYTF
TRBV4-2	TRBJ1-1	.	TGTGCCAGCAGCCAAGATAGGGGGAATCCCCTTGGCGGGAACACTGAAGCTTTCTTT	CASSQDRGNPLGGNTEAFF
TRBV29-1	TRBJ1-1	.	TGCAGCGTTGAATCGCAGAGGACACCTGAAGCTTTCTTT	CSVESQRTPEAFF
TRBV6-5	TRBJ2-1	.	TGTGCCAGCAGCCCGGTGGCGGGGGCTGCGGATGAGCAGTTCTTC	CASSPVAGAADEQFF
TRBV7-2	TRBJ2-5	TRBD1	TGTGCCAGCCAGACAGGGGGCGCGGAGACCCAGTACTTC	CASQTGGAETQYF
TRBV7-8	TRBJ2-1	TRBD1	TGTGCCAGCAGCCTCGGGACAGGGAACGAGCAGTTCTTC	CASSLGTGNEQFF
TRBV4-3	TRBJ2-1	.	TGCGCCAGCAGCCCCGCATTGGGGCCCCTGTACAATGAGCAGTTCTTC	CASSPALGPLYNEQFF
TRBV2	TRBJ2-5	TRBD2	TGTGCCAGCAGGCTGAGCCGGGGGGGCTACCAAGAGACCCAGTACTTC	CASRLSRGGYQETQYF